This entry lists 9 T cell receptor beta chains sequenced from one sample in a study of T cells in pancreatic ductal adenocarcinoma. Surgery without prior neoadjuvant therapy was the treatment of the selected pancreatic ductal adenocarcinoma patients. Sequencing was performed with immunoSEQ multiplex PCR; in TCRdb, only in-frame clones are kept and a portion is missing. The table shows 10,000 or so clones, with 60% to 80% occurring only once. Input material: pancreatic tumor tissue. The receptor source for this set is a human donor with pancreatic ductal adenocarcinoma.

The chain couples TRBV27 to TRBJ2-1; TRBD2 aligns across 13 bases. This CDR3 is built from 15 residues. From germline, CDR1 is MNHEY and CDR2 SMNVEV (reference sequence). J was trimmed by 10 bases and V by 3 bases; bases with no gene match: 6. The CDR3 spells CASSLGLAGRGEQFF. CDR3 coding DNA: TGTGCCAGCAGTTTGGGACTAGCGGGAAGGGGGGAGCAGTTCTTC.

In its sample, this clone was seen a few times. The chain joins TRBV5-6 to TRBJ1-3; 7 bases are shared with TRBD1. Germline trimming cut 2 bases from V and 0 bases from J; bases unmatched to any gene: 8. Germline CDR1 reads SGHDT; CDR2 reads YYEEEE. The CDR3 sequence is 17 residues long. This CDR3 is CASSFLGGDSSGNTIYF. In DNA, the CDR3 is TGTGCCAGCAGCTTCCTGGGGGGGGACAGCTCTGGAAACACCATATATTTT.

This clone showed up just a few times. This sequence joins TRBV6-5 and TRBJ1-5; no clear D gene. Germline V gene lookup returns CDR1 MNHEY and CDR2 SVGAGI. The CDR3 has 15 residues. Deletions cut 7 bases from V and 0 bases from J, with 13 bases between. This chain's CDR3 is CASTPSRSSNQPQHF. The CDR3 DNA is TGTGCCAGCACCCCCAGTAGGAGTAGCAATCAGCCCCAGCATTTT.

The rearrangement uses TRBV6-1 and TRBJ2-1; D is perhaps TRBD2 (5 bases). Trimming took off 8 bases at V and 10 bases at J, with 15 bases between the two ends. Germline CDR1 is MNHNS and CDR2 is SASEGT. The CDR3 has 12 residues. DNA for the CDR3: TGTGCCAGCTCCCTCCACATAGCGGAGCAGTTCTTC. Translated, it gives CASSLHIAEQFF.

This clone showed up just once. The gene calls are TRBV27 and TRBJ2-7; D gene ambiguous. Between the trimmed V and J ends, which lost 2 bases and 3 bases, there was a span of 8 bases. The CDR3 is made up of 13 amino acids. Germline V gene data show CDR1 as MNHEY and CDR2 as SMNVEV (reference sequence). CDR3 DNA sequence: TGTGCCAGCAGTTTAGCCCTATTCTACGAGCAGTACTTC. Its protein product is CASSLALFYEQYF.

The chain uses TRBV6-1 and TRBJ2-5; the D is unclear. The V end lost 6 bases, the J end lost 3 bases, and 11 bases lay between the germline ends. CDR1 MNHNS and CDR2 SASEGT come from the germline V gene. The CDR3 is 13 residues long. In DNA, the CDR3 is TGTGCCAGCAGCTCCGACTGGAAAGAGACCCAGTACTTC. Protein product: CASSSDWKETQYF.

The V call is TRBV28, the J call TRBJ2-7; 9 positions match TRBD1. In germline, CDR1 is MDHEN, CDR2 SYDVKM. After removal of 6 bases from V and 4 bases from J, the junction contained 10 bases not matched to a gene. The CDR3 runs to 15 residues. CDR3 in DNA: TGTGCCAGCAGCCTTTACAGGGGGCGGAGGTACGAGCAGTACTTC. Amino acids: CASSLYRGRRYEQYF.

A few counts support this clone. The rearrangement joins TRBV5-1 to TRBJ2-1, with D uncertain. The CDR3 extends over 14 amino acids. V lost 6 bases to trimming and J lost 0 bases, with 10 bases between them. The germline CDR1 and CDR2 sequences are SGHRS and YFSETQ. CDR3 bases: TGCGCCAGCACGACCGACACCTCCTACAATGAGCAGTTCTTC. This encodes CASTTDTSYNEQFF.

J is TRBJ2-5 and V is TRBV6-4; 13 bases align to TRBD2. Looked up from germline, CDR1 is MRHNA and CDR2 is SNTAGT. With 2 bases clipped from V and 2 bases from J, the junction kept 8 bases outside the gene matches. The CDR3 totals 18 residues. This CDR3 is CASSDKSKLAGGQETQYF. As DNA, the CDR3 is TGTGCCAGCAGTGACAAGAGTAAACTAGCGGGGGGGCAAGAGACCCAGTACTTC.